This entry features one TCR beta chain sequence. Its antigen remains undetermined. The sample holds no much larger clone one base away, and base qualities are not on file. Trimming takes 0 bases from V and 4 bases from J, and the germline ends sit 6 bases apart. Based on the germline V gene, the CDR1 and CDR2 sequences are SGHTA and FQGTGA. The CDR3 holds 14 amino acids from the cysteine to the phenylalanine. Of the read, only the CDR3 DNA is kept; its 42 bases are in frame from base 1. Library preparation was by the immunoSEQ multiplex PCR assay. For the multiplex PCR, a mixture combining 60 forward primers for TCR Vbeta segments and 13 reverse primers for TCR Jbeta segments was used. The CDR3 region of rearranged TCR beta genes was amplified from genomic DNA with a multiplex PCR assay. The amplified TCR beta libraries were sequenced on the Illumina HiSeq System as 87-base-pair reads. Per the source publication's procedure: A later analysis counted about 80 million unique TCR beta chains across the 650 to 800 repertoires, and 10 million to 12 million of these chains were shared by at least two donors. Raw reads were error-corrected and collapsed into unique sequences with a nearest-neighbor algorithm that merged closely related sequences to remove PCR and sequencing errors. Alignment of CDR3 sequences to IMGT reference sequences was used to assign V, D and J gene segments. For a sequence to be retained, a match of at least six nucleotides to both a V gene segment and a J gene segment was required. A rearrangement counted as productive if the CDR3 had no stop codons and remained in frame with V and J, and every other rearrangement counted as non-productive. Following IMGT convention, CDR3 was defined as the stretch from the second conserved V-encoded cysteine up to the conserved J-encoded phenylalanine. In an earlier analysis of more than 550 of the donors, sequences lacking an unambiguous match to a single V gene segment were excluded. An earlier analysis of just under 600 of the donors called V segments functional above 56.7% productive rearrangements and segregating when the between-donor standard deviation exceeded 5%. A statistical classification framework was built to diagnose cytomegalovirus status from the catalog of TCR beta chain sequences. V and J gene assignment, in a later analysis, came from comparing TCR nucleotide sequences with IMGT/GENE-DB human TR gene sequences. Using the TCRdist pipeline, a later analysis assigned CDR3 sequences along with most-parsimonious VDJ recombination scenarios. A later analysis defined each TCR beta chain by its CDR3 amino acid sequence plus V-gene family, and excluded reads lacking a unique V-gene family. As a way to deal with suspected cross-contamination and a sequencing artifact, a later analysis dropped more than 500 nucleotide sequences that were highly shared and had low generation probability. In a later analysis, a clonal expansion index for each public chain was calculated from normalized within-repertoire ranks of inferred template counts. In a later analysis, generation probabilities were computed using a VDJ recombination model fitted to out-of-frame rearrangements, and the results were checked against IGoR. A later analysis scored TCR-TCR, TCR-HLA and TCR-CMV co-occurrence with hypergeometric tests, applying a repertoire-size bias correction to TCR pairs. A later analysis estimated false discovery rates by permuting HLA or CMV assignments 20 times. In a later analysis, co-occurring TCRs were grouped using DBSCAN, and TCRdist sequence similarity was added for clustering within HLA-allele-positive subsets. Repertoires with fewer than 30,000 or more than 120,000 public chains, plus five repertoires with anomalous nucleotide sharing, were excluded from co-occurrence clustering. Here the immuneACCESS table is served through TCRdb, limited to in-frame sequences with V and J called. Missing clones are a known gap in these copies; in checked studies unresolved V genes cover under half, and the rest lacks a known reason. V and J calls and clone size are copied from that table; D and trimming were computed from the DNA. This sample has some 140,000 clones in its table, and around 79% of those were observed once. About 6.5% of the sample goes to the ten largest clones.

The data stem from a study of cytomegalovirus exposure and HLA in healthy donors (dated by TCRdb to the late 2010s). As for the study more broadly: According to an earlier analysis of around 600 of the donors, roughly 180 million T cells yielded 120 million or so unique TCR beta sequences and about 280 Gb of sequence data. An early release covering roughly 600 HLA-typed donors comprised around 300 gigabases of sequencing data and tens of millions of unique TCR sequences. Of the roughly 430 genotyped donors, about 80% fell in the genetic ancestry cluster associated with self-reported Caucasian donors. The study aimed to test whether cataloging public T cell receptors could reveal signatures of past pathogen exposure. Using immunosequencing, the study profiled T cell repertoires from 550 to 750 subjects and related those repertoires to cytomegalovirus serostatus. In addition to the first cohort of about 650 subjects, a separate validation cohort of under 150 different subjects was used. The study combined high-throughput TCR immunosequencing, statistical association of individual TCRs with disease status, and machine learning to predict cytomegalovirus infection status. To study patterns of TCR occurrence, a later analysis re-analyzed previously published TCR beta repertoires from 700 or so donors and added high-resolution HLA genotyping. Rather than using new phenotypic data, the later analysis identified candidate immune exposures from TCR beta sequences and from how often those sequences occurred across donors. An earlier analysis of several hundred of the donors applied high-throughput TCR beta sequencing to assess whether each TCR beta V gene segment acted as functional or pseudogenic. Donor age, sex, ethnicity and CMV serostatus were collected together with the repertoire data. A later genetic analysis used genome-wide SNP genotypes for about 60% of the 666 donors, treating that subset as a discovery cohort. All discovery cohort repertoires had been generated on a single sequencing platform. Class I and class II HLA loci were covered by the typing at four-digit resolution. Typing coverage differed by locus: A, B, C, DRB1 and DQB1 were typed in roughly 620-640 donors, DQA1 in roughly 500, DPA1 in 600 to 610, and DPB1 in approximately 450. Because of strong linkage in the cohort, four or five DR-DQ haplotypes were treated as single units for association and clustering. Among 398 genotyped donors of the cohort, an average of roughly 240,000 unique TCR beta nucleotide sequences were sequenced per donor, roughly 20% of them non-productive. Study-level results and caveats: According to a later analysis, parvovirus B19, influenza, CMV and Epstein-Barr virus appeared linked to several top co-occurrence clusters. Strong co-occurrence of HLA alleles, especially DR and DQ, made assigning TCR associations to individual alleles difficult. In an earlier analysis of under 600 of the donors, most TCR beta V segments were observed in productive rearrangements about 87% or about 30% of the time, broadly matching IMGT annotations. In a later analysis, TCR association rates were found to vary across HLA loci, with the most associated TCRs seen for DRB1 alleles and the fewest for HLA-C alleles. According to a later analysis, most CMV-associated TCR beta chains appeared to be HLA-restricted, and the HLA associations seemed to be driven largely by CMV exposure. A further reported finding was that TCR beta sequences accurately predicted the HLA-A and HLA-B alleles for most subjects in the first cohort. Correlated functional status among segregating V segments might reflect linkage disequilibrium, but an unknown experimental factor could not be ruled out. A few of the identified cytomegalovirus-associated TCR beta chains were confirmed in vitro to be specific for cytomegalovirus antigens. A group of highly shared sequence variants was considered likely to be a technical artifact of the sequencing pipeline. In a later analysis, HLA-associated TCR beta chains showed more clonal expansion and lower generation probabilities than non-associated chains that were equally common. Roughly uniform sequencing depth across donors was assumed in presence/absence analyses, although this assumption may not hold. In this cohort, only TCR beta chains were sequenced, and detectable features were limited by the absence of alpha or paired-chain data. V-gene and J-gene trimming of TCR beta chains was associated with a missense DCLRE1C variant in a later genetic analysis, and the association was replicated in an independent cohort. CMV serostatus was the only immune exposure information available for the cohort. Most TCR sequences were seen in very few donors, while some public TCRs were found in many individuals. The study listed 150 to 200 TCR beta chains as associated with cytomegalovirus. Specific HLA alleles were associated with 15,000 to 20,000 TCR beta sequences at a false discovery rate of 0.05 in a later analysis. Because counts were too low, under 20 rarely observed V segments, including chromosome 9 orphons, were left out of the earlier analysis of approximately 580 of the donors. Cytomegalovirus status was reported to be diagnosed by the classifier with high specificity and sensitivity in both the original and validation cohorts. In a later genetic analysis, fewer N-insertions in productive TCRs were reported among donors in an Asian-associated ancestry cluster than the roughly 700-donor mean. Some IMGT-functional V segments, including TRBV6-2 and TRBV6-3, could not be told apart with the 87-base-pair reads, so those segments were excluded. HLA typing was unavailable for some donors at each locus, so association tests used only the typed subset. According to the authors, the approach could potentially be generalized to other disease states and immunological phenotypes.

The cohort was made up of about 610 healthy bone marrow donors. Cohort members were all nominally healthy when sampled, although unrecorded immune exposures were likely present. The donor was CMV seropositive and belonged to the group of about 290 seropositive cohort members. Every donor gave a peripheral blood sample, and the peripheral blood mononuclear cells from that sample were used for TCR beta sequencing. The Qiagen DNeasy Blood Extraction Kit was used to extract genomic DNA from the blood cell samples. The receptor was derived from a man aged 40-49 years in good health and CMV-seropositive. Sequences were obtained from PBMCs. The rearrangement joined TRBV7-3 to TRBJ2-2; a weak D assignment points to TRBD2 (5 bases agree). The CDR3 reads CASSLTRGTGELFF. In nucleotide form, the sequence is TGTGCCAGCAGCTTAACACGGGGCACCGGGGAGCTGTTTTTT.